These 8 T cell receptor beta chains came from one sample sequenced in a study of blood T cell repertoires in COVID-19 (TCRdb year 2020). Libraries were made using the immunoSEQ multiplex PCR assay. The immuneACCESS repertoire file appears here via TCRdb, limited to in-frame rearrangements. These files lack a portion of the clones; in checked studies, under half of the deficit traces to unresolved V genes, and the cause of the others is not known. In all, the sample holds 200,000 to 250,000 clones, and 60% to 85% of those were seen once. Around 6% of the sample belongs to the ten largest clones. The sequenced sample consisted of peripheral blood. Receptors originate from a woman in her 70s with acute or convalescent COVID-19.

The chain is built from TRBV5-4 and TRBJ1-1; D gene uncertain. The germline V gene has CDR1 SGHNT and CDR2 YYREEE (reference sequence). Trimming pared 1 base from V and 9 bases from J, leaving 13 bases between. The CDR3 has 13 amino acids. CDR3 coding DNA: TGTGCCAGCAGCTTGACAGCGTTCGGGAAAGCTTTCTTT. This translates into CASSLTAFGKAFF. Complete variable domain (other parts from reference TRBV5-4 and TRBJ1-1): ETGVTQSPTHLIKTRGQQVTLRCSSQSGHNTVSWYQQALGQGPQFIFQYYREEENGRGNFPPRFSGLQFPNYSSELNVNALELDDSALYLCASSLTAFGKAFFGQGTRLTVV.

About this clone itself: Other DNA sequences from this sample encode an identical CDR3 as well. The chain carries TRBV18 and TRBJ2-7; 8 bases align to TRBD1. The V segment lost 3 bases and the J segment 6 bases; nucleotides outside the gene matches: 4. The CDR3 runs to 13 residues. The germline CDR1 and CDR2 sequences are KGHSH and LQKENI. The CDR3 loop reads CASSPGQGGEQYF. The DNA of the CDR3 is TGTGCCAGCTCACCCGGACAGGGAGGCGAGCAGTACTTC.

This chain joins TRBV11-2 and TRBJ2-2; 8 bases fit TRBD2. This CDR3 is 19 amino acids long. V lost 5 bases, J lost 0 bases, and 14 bases stayed unmatched. Germline CDR1 reads SGHAT; CDR2 reads FQNNGV. The CDR3 is CASSPSASGLGANTGELFF. The CDR3, as DNA: TGTGCCAGCAGCCCCTCCGCTAGCGGGCTAGGTGCGAACACCGGGGAGCTGTTTTTT.

The genes are TRBV11-2 and TRBJ2-5, with D possibly TRBD2 on 6 matching bases. The CDR3 is 17 residues long. In germline, CDR1 is SGHAT, CDR2 FQNNGV. The V gene lost 0 bases and the J gene lost 2 bases, with 16 bases spanning the gap. The CDR3 region is CASSLDRAASGQETQYF. The CDR3 region has the DNA TGTGCCAGCAGCTTAGATCGGGCAGCGAGCGGGCAAGAGACCCAGTACTTC. Complete variable domain (other parts from reference TRBV11-2 and TRBJ2-5): EAGVAQSPRYKIIEKRQSVAFWCNPISGHATLYWYQQILGQGPKLLIQFQNNGVVDDSQLPKDRFSAERLKGVDSTLKIQPAKLEDSAVYLCASSLDRAASGQETQYFGPGTRLLVL.

The J gene is TRBJ2-5, the V gene TRBV5-6; a weak D match, TRBD2 (6 bases). The CDR3 has 13 amino acids. Trimming took off 1 base at V and 5 bases at J, with 9 bases between the two ends. Germline V lookup: CDR1 SGHDT, CDR2 YYEEEE. For the CDR3, the DNA is TGTGCCAGCAGCTTGCGGGGGATGGAGACCCAGTACTTC. Translated: CASSLRGMETQYF.

This rearrangement joins TRBV28 to TRBJ2-1; possibly TRBD1 for D (6 bases). V lost 6 bases, J lost 2 bases, and 11 bases lay in between. There are 14 residues in the CDR3. Germline CDR1 MDHEN, CDR2 SYDVKM. The CDR3 here is CASRQGSPYNEQFF. The CDR3 bases are TGTGCCAGCAGGCAGGGGTCCCCCTACAATGAGCAGTTCTTC.

This chain joins TRBV9 and TRBJ1-2; 7 nucleotides align to TRBD1. V gave up 4 bases and J gave up 1 base; unmatched junction bases: 13. The CDR3 loop spans 17 amino acids. From germline, CDR1 is SGDLS and CDR2 YYNGEE. CDR3 coding DNA: TGTGCCAGCAGCAACCCAACTCACGGGACAGTTAACTATGGCTACACCTTC. The encoded protein is CASSNPTHGTVNYGYTF. Filled out from reference TRBV9 and TRBJ1-2, the complete variable domain reads DSGVTQTPKHLITATGQRVTLRCSPRSGDLSVYWYQQSLDQGLQFLIQYYNGEERAKGNILERFSAQQFPDLHSELNLSSLELGDSALYFCASSNPTHGTVNYGYTFGSGTRLTVV.

The chain links TRBV3-1 (or the pseudogene TRBV3-2) to TRBJ2-3, with a tentative D call TRBD2 (7 bases). The V and J ends lost 0 bases and 1 base respectively, with 11 bases between them. Germline-derived CDR1 and CDR2 are LGHDT and YNNKEL (reference sequence). The CDR3 has 16 amino acids. In DNA form, the CDR3 reads TGTGCCAGCAGCCAAGATTGGGGGGGGCGCACAGATACGCAGTATTTT. It yields the protein CASSQDWGGRTDTQYF.